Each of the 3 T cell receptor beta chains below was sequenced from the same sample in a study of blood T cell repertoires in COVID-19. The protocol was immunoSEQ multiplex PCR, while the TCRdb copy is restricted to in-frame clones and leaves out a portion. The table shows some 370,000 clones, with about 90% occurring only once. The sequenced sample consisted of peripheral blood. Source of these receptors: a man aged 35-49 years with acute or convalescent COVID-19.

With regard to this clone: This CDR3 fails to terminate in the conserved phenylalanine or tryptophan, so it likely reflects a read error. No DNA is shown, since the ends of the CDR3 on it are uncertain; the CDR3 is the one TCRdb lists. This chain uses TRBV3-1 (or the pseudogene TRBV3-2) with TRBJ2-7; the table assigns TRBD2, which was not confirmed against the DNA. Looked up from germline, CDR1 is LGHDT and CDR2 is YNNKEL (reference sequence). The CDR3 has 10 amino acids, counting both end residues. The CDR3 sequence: CASSQGTGVN.

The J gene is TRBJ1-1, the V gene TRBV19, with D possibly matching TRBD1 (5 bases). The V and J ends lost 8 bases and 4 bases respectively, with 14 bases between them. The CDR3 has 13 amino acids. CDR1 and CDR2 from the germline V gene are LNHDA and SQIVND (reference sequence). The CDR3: CASAWGRATEAFF. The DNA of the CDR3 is TGTGCCAGTGCGTGGGGCAGGGCCACTGAAGCTTTCTTT.

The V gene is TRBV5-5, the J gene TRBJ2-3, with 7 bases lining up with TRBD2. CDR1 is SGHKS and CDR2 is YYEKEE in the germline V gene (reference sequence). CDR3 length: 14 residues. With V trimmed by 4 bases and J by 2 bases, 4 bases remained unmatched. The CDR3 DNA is TGTGCCAGCAGCATTACTAGCGCCACAGATACGCAGTATTTT. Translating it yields CASSITSATDTQYF.